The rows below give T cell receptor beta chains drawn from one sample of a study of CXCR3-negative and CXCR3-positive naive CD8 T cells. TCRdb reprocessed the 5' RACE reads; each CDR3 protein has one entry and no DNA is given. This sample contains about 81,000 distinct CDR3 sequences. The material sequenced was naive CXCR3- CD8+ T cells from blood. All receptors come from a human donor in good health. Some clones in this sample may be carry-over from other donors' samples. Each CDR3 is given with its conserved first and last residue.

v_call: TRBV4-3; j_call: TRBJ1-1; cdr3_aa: CASSRYRGVDEAFF
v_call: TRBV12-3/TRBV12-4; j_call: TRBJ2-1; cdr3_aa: CASSDIYGSSNEQFF
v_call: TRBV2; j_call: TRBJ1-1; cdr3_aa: CASSETVGGTEAFF
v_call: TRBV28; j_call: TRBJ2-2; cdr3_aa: CASSFWSAGSGTGELFF
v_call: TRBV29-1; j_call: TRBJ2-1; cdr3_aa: CSVEPTTSGDYNEQFF
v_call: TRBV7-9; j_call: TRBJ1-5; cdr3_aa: CASSLGGQLNQPQHF
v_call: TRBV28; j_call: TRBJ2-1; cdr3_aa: CASTLLAGTYNEQFF
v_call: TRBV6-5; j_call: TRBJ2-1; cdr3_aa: CASGLAGGNEQFF
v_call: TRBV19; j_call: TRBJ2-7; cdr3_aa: CASSIWFGVEQYF
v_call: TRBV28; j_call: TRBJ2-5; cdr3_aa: CASSSTEETQYF
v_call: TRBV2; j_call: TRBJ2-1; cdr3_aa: CASSDGLAGEDDEQFF
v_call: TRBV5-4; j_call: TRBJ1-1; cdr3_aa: CASSTTGGDTEAFF
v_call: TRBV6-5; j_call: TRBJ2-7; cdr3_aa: CASSYGTGSSDEQYF
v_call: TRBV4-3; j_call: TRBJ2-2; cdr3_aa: CASSQASRGQGSGELFF
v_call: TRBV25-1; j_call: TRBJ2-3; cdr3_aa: CASRERTDTQYF
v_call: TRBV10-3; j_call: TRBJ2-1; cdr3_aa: CAISPGGPNYNEQFF
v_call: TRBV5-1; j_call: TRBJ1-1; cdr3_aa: CASSLWGESQNTEAFF
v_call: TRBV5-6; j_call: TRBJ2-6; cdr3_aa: CASSLSSGGSGANVLTF
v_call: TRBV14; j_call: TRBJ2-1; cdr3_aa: CASRHSGVSYNEQFF
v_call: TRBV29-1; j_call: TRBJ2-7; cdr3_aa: CSVEAGQGSYEQYF
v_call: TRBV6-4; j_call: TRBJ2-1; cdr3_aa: CASSKDAQGNEQFF
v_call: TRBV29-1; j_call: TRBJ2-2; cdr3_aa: CSVEGARDTGELFF
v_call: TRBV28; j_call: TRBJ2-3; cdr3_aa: CASSLLQGASTDTQYF
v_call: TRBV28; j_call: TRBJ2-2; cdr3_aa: CASVRGTGELFF
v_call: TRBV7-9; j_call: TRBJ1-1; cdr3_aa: CASSPPGASFLITEAFF
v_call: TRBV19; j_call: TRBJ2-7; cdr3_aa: CASRTRDREGEQYF
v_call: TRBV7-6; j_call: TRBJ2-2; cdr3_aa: CASSLGGGNTGELFF
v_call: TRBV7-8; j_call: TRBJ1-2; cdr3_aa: CASSLGTASGYTF
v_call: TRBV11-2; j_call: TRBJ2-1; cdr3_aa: CASSLVIGNNEQFF
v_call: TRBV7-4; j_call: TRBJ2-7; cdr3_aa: CASSPRRGSCEQYF
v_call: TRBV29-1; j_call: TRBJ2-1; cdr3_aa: CSVEDRQGAYNEQFF
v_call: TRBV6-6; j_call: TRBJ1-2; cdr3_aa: CASSHPDNVGYTF
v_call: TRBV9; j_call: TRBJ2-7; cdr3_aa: CASSEGQASYEQYF
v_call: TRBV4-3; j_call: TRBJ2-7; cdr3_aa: CASSQAVRGGEQYF
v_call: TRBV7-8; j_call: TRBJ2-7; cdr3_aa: CASSSPQGAYEQYF
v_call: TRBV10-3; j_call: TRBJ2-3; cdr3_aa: CAISGGWEYGDTQYF
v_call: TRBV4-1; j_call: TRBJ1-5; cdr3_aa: CASSGTGPQPQHF
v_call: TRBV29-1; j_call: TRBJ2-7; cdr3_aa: CSVEGTSGGSREQYF
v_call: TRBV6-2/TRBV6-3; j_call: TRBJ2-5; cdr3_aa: CASSYPRRGWETQYF
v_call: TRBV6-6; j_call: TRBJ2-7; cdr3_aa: CASSYSSPSSYEQYF
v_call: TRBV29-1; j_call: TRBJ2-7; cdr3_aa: CSVVGQKDEQYF
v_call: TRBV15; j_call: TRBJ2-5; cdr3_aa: CATQDNNRGWGTQYF
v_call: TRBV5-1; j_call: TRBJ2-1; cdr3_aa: CASSSDTSSYNEQFF
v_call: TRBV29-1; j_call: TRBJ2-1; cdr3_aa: CSVVTTASYNEQFF
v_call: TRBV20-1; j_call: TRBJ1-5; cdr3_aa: CSVGAGTFPQHF
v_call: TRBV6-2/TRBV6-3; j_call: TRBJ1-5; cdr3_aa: CASSSTGDFGHF
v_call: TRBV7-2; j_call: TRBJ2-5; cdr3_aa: CASSRGRGTQETQYF
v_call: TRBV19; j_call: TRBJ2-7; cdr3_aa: CASSGSGYEQYF
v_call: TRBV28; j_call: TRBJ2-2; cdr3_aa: CASTPTSAAGELFF
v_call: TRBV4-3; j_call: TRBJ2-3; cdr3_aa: CASSHQYPGQGFADTQYF
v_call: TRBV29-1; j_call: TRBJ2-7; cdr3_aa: CSANLGEDLPYEQYF
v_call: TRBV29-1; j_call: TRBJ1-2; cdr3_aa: CSVGQGGPNYGYTF
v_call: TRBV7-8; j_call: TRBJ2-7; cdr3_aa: CASSPQASGLTLNYEQYF
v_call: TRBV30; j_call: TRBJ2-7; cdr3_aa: CAWTWGEYEQYF
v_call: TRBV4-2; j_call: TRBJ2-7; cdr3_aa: CASSPRWGGSYEQYF